This TCR beta chain was observed in a study of post-analysis software for immune sequencing data. This clonotype was detected many times. Unique molecular identifiers were present in the TCR beta cDNA libraries. Each sample of about 0.95 to 11 million input T cells yielded about 500,000 cDNA molecules, so each molecule approximated one T cell. A single record per CDR3 protein comes from TCRdb applying MiXCR to the PCR reads. The sample lists approximately 260,000 distinct CDR3 sequences, 36% occurring once. The sequence was obtained from a girl aged 5-17 years with multiple sclerosis. Sequencing was done on a sample of blood.

The CDR3 spells CASSPRQGTGYGYTF. CDR3 coding DNA: TGCGCCAGCAGCCCCCGACAGGGGACGGGGTATGGCTACACCTTC. V is TRBV5-1 and J is TRBJ1-2, with 8 nucleotides matching TRBD1. From germline, CDR1 is SGHRS and CDR2 YFSETQ. CDR3 size: 15 residues. After removal of 4 bases from V and 5 bases from J, the junction contained 10 bases not matched to a gene. The variable domain in full, with the rest retrieved from reference TRBV5-1 and TRBJ1-2, is KAGVTQTPRYLIKTRGQQVTLSCSPISGHRSVSWYQQTPGQGLQFLFEYFSETQRNKGNFPGRFSGRQFSNSRSEMNVSTLELGDSALYLCASSPRQGTGYGYTFGSGTRLTVV.